The 24 T cell receptor beta chains listed next were all sequenced from one sample in a study of T cell responses to AZD1222 COVID-19 vaccine. Repertoires were generated with immunoSEQ multiplex PCR, while TCRdb's copy carries only in-frame clones and drops some. The sample has 150,000 to 200,000 clones; 90% to 95% are singletons. The sequencing here drew on peripheral blood, taken on day 0 of AZD1222 vaccination. These receptors all come from an adult in good health.

The chain couples TRBV25-1 to TRBJ1-1; 7 bases match TRBD1. Germline V lookup: CDR1 MGHDK, CDR2 SYGVNS. The CDR3 contains 14 residues. V trimming: 8 bases; J trimming: 4 bases; junction bases outside the gene matches: 10. The CDR3 DNA is TGTGCCAGCCAGGTCACAGGGGCAATCACTGAAGCTTTCTTT. It specifies CASQVTGAITEAFF.

The V call is TRBV4-1, the J call TRBJ2-7; D may match TRBD1 or TRBD2 (6 bases each). From germline, CDR1 is MGHRA and CDR2 YSYEKL. V lost 0 bases and J lost 5, with 8 bases in between. The CDR3 covers 13 residues. CDR3 nucleotides: TGCGCCAGCAGCCAAGAGGGGGGCGACGAGCAGTACTTC. Encoded protein: CASSQEGGDEQYF.

This chain connects TRBV12-3 or TRBV12-4 to TRBJ1-2; 7 bases are a match to TRBD1. The length of the CDR3 is 12 residues. With 2 bases clipped from V and 8 bases from J, the junction kept 2 bases outside the gene matches. The CDR3: CASSLRGLGYTF. In nucleotides, the CDR3 is TGTGCCAGCAGTTTAAGGGGGCTCGGCTACACCTTC.

This clone was seen only once. CDR3 sequence reads: CSAPAPEAFF. CDR3 sequence (DNA): TGCAGTGCCCCCGCCCCGGAAGCTTTCTTT. This chain joins TRBV20-1 and TRBJ1-1, with D unclear. CDR1 is DFQATT, CDR2 SNEGSKA, per germline (reference sequence). Trimming took off 6 bases at V and 8 bases at J, with 10 bases between the two ends. The CDR3 loop spans 10 amino acids.

The rearrangement links TRBV27 to TRBJ2-7; a weak D match, TRBD1 (6 bases). Trimming pared 5 bases from V and 6 bases from J, leaving 17 bases between. The germline gives CDR1 MNHEY, CDR2 SMNVEV (reference sequence). The CDR3 spans 14 residues. The CDR3 reads CASSPKDRNIEQYF. CDR3 nucleotide sequence: TGTGCCAGCAGTCCTAAGGACAGAAACATCGAGCAGTACTTC.

The chain joins TRBV28 to TRBJ2-3, with TRBD2 matching over 9 bases. Trimming removed 7 bases from V and 4 bases from J; junction bases left unmatched: 15. CDR1 and CDR2 (germline): MDHEN, SYDVKM. The CDR3 length is 17 residues. In DNA, the CDR3 is TGTGCCAGCATTTCGACTAGCGGCAAGATGTCAGCAGATACGCAGTATTTT. As protein: CASISTSGKMSADTQYF.

The chain couples TRBV27 to TRBJ2-1, with a tentative D call TRBD2 (5 bases). The CDR3 runs 12 residues. From germline, CDR1 is MNHEY and CDR2 SMNVEV (reference sequence). V lost 8 bases and J 8 bases, leaving 13 bases between the germline ends. CDR3 coding DNA: TGTGCCAGCGGCAGGACTCGCTATGAGCAGTTCTTC. It translates to CASGRTRYEQFF.

The chain recombines TRBV5-6 with TRBJ2-7, with D possibly matching TRBD2 (5 bases). The germline V gene encodes CDR1 SGHDT and CDR2 YYEEEE. Trimming pared 4 bases from V and 0 bases from J, leaving 26 bases between. The CDR3 covers 19 residues. The CDR3 here is CASSLLFLGRKGSSYEQYF. The CDR3 DNA reads as TGTGCCAGCAGCCTGCTATTTTTGGGGAGAAAGGGTAGCTCCTACGAGCAGTACTTC.

This clone appeared once. The chain recombines TRBV28 with TRBJ1-1; possibly TRBD1 for D (5 bases). The CDR3 consists of 14 residues. V gave up 3 bases and J gave up 11 bases, with 19 bases separating them. The germline V gene encodes CDR1 MDHEN and CDR2 SYDVKM. The chain's CDR3 is CASSFQSGGWWAFF. Here the CDR3 DNA reads TGTGCCAGCAGTTTCCAGAGCGGGGGATGGTGGGCTTTCTTT.

This chain links TRBV9 with TRBJ1-3; D unresolved. This CDR3 has 15 residues. V lost 4 bases and J 4 bases, leaving 15 bases between the germline ends. Germline CDR1 reads SGDLS; CDR2 reads YYNGEE. The CDR3 nucleotides are TGTGCCAGCAGCCCCTACGCTGAGCTCGGAAACACCATATATTTT. This gives the protein CASSPYAELGNTIYF.

The chain recombines TRBV19 with TRBJ2-6; tentatively, D is TRBD1 (5 bases). Germline-derived CDR1 and CDR2 are LNHDA and SQIVND (reference sequence). V lost 5 bases, J lost 3 bases, and 11 bases lay in between. The CDR3 covers 15 residues. The CDR3 sequence: CASSPQGSGANVLTF. CDR3 bases: TGTGCCAGTAGTCCGCAGGGAAGTGGGGCCAACGTCCTGACTTTC.

The V gene is TRBV11-2, the J gene TRBJ2-3, with D possibly being TRBD2 (6 bases). The CDR3 covers 16 residues. The germline CDR1 and CDR2 sequences are SGHAT and FQNNGV. V shed 4 bases and J shed 0 bases, with 14 bases lying between them. The chain's CDR3 is CASSSWSSGSTDTQYF. The CDR3 nucleotides are TGTGCCAGCAGCTCCTGGAGTAGCGGTAGCACAGATACGCAGTATTTT.

Only a few counts were recorded for this clone. The chain uses TRBV6-4 and TRBJ2-7; 9 bases are a match to TRBD1. V lost 3 bases, J lost 5 bases, and 8 bases stayed unmatched. The CDR3 totals 15 residues. Germline CDR1 is MRHNA and CDR2 is SNTAGT. CDR3 in amino acids: CASSEIHGTGNEQYF. Written as DNA, the CDR3 is TGTGCCAGCAGTGAAATTCACGGGACAGGGAACGAGCAGTACTTC.

The V and J genes are TRBV5-4 and TRBJ1-1; a weak D match, TRBD1 (5 bases). Trimming took 4 bases from V and 5 from J, leaving 15 bases between them. Per the germline V gene, CDR1 is SGHNT and CDR2 is YYREEE (reference sequence). The CDR3 extends over 14 amino acids. The CDR3 loop is CASSLQGEGTEAFF. In nucleotides, the CDR3 is TGTGCCAGCAGCCTCCAGGGAGAGGGGACTGAAGCTTTCTTT.

The chain recombines TRBV7-6 with TRBJ2-2, with D hard to call. Trimming took off 5 bases at V and 6 bases at J, with 10 bases between the two ends. This CDR3 is built from 13 residues. The germline CDR1 and CDR2 sequences are SGHVS and FNYEAQ. CDR3: CASSEDQPGELFF. In DNA, the CDR3 is TGTGCCAGCAGCGAGGACCAACCCGGGGAGCTGTTTTTT. The full variable domain, its missing parts supplied by reference TRBV7-6 and TRBJ2-2, is GAGVSQSPRYKVTKRGQDVALRCDPISGHVSLYWYRQALGQGPEFLTYFNYEAQQDKSGLPNDRFSAERPEGSISTLTIQRTEQRDSAMYRCASSEDQPGELFFGEGSRLTVL.

The CDR3 spells CATTTGVLAGVGASYEQYF. CDR3 DNA sequence: TGCGCCACCACGACGGGGGTGCTAGCGGGAGTAGGAGCCTCCTACGAGCAGTACTTC. This chain joins TRBV5-1 and TRBJ2-7; 10 bases line up with TRBD2. After removal of 9 bases from V and 0 bases from J, the junction contained 21 bases not matched to a gene. The CDR3 has 19 residues. The germline gives CDR1 SGHRS, CDR2 YFSETQ.

The rearrangement joins TRBV6-6 to TRBJ1-2; D gene ambiguous. With 10 bases removed from V and 2 bases from J, the gap between germline ends came to 11 bases. CDR3 length equals 12 residues. Germline V gene sequence: CDR1 MNHNY, CDR2 SVGAGI (reference sequence). The CDR3 DNA reads TGTGCCACGCATCGGCAGAACTATGGCTACACCTTC. Translation: CATHRQNYGYTF.

V gene TRBV28 combines with J gene TRBJ1-2; the match to TRBD1 covers 9 bases. The CDR3 sequence is 12 residues long. Germline CDR1 is MDHEN and CDR2 is SYDVKM. V was pared by 6 bases and J by 7 bases, with 3 bases of the junction left unmatched. The CDR3 is CASRYRGLGYTF. The CDR3 DNA reads TGTGCCAGCAGATACAGGGGGCTTGGCTACACCTTC.

V usage is TRBV28 and J usage is TRBJ1-2; D is possibly TRBD1 (6 bases). The V end lost 6 bases, the J end lost 7 bases, and 9 bases lay between the germline ends. The CDR3 loop spans 11 amino acids. The germline V gene has CDR1 MDHEN and CDR2 SYDVKM. The CDR3 DNA reads TGTGCCAGCAGCCGACAGGTTGGCTACACCTTC. This translates into CASSRQVGYTF.

The chain joins TRBV6-5 to TRBJ1-1; D remains unclear. CDR3 length equals 13 residues. The V gene's germline CDR1 is MNHEY and CDR2 SVGAGI. V lost 6 bases to trimming and J lost 4 bases, with 12 bases between them. The CDR3: CASSAPESTEAFF. Written as DNA, the CDR3 is TGTGCCAGCAGCGCCCCTGAGAGCACTGAAGCTTTCTTT.

J is TRBJ2-1 and V is TRBV2, with 12 positions matching TRBD2. The CDR3 is 15 residues long. Germline values: CDR1 SNHLY, CDR2 FYNNEI. Trimming at V came to 6 bases and at J to 8 bases, leaving 8 bases not matched to a gene. CDR3 in DNA: TGTGCCAGCAGACCTAGCGGGAGGGCCGGGGATGAGCAGTTCTTC. Protein sequence: CASRPSGRAGDEQFF.

The chain employs TRBV9 and TRBJ2-2, with 10 bases aligning to TRBD2. Germline V CDR1 and CDR2: SGDLS, YYNGEE. The length of the CDR3 is 16 residues. The junction had 5 bases not matched to a gene; V was cut back by 0 bases and J by 6 bases. The CDR3 region is CASSVESSGSPGELFF. The CDR3 coding sequence is TGTGCCAGCAGCGTAGAGTCTAGCGGGAGTCCCGGGGAGCTGTTTTTT.

The gene calls are TRBV2 and TRBJ1-2, with unresolved D. There are 15 residues in the CDR3. With 10 bases removed from V and 4 bases from J, the gap between germline ends came to 22 bases. Germline CDR1 and CDR2: SNHLY and FYNNEI. DNA for the CDR3: TGTGCCACTCTCCCGAACAGCCGCTCTTCCTATGGCTACACCTTC. This sequence encodes CATLPNSRSSYGYTF.

The chain employs TRBV5-6 and TRBJ2-5; D is undetermined. The V gene lost 1 base and the J gene lost 4 bases, with 5 bases spanning the gap. Germline lookup yields CDR1 SGHDT and CDR2 YYEEEE. The CDR3 contains 12 residues. The CDR3, as DNA: TGTGCCAGCAGCTTGTATGCAGAGACCCAGTACTTC. Translation: CASSLYAETQYF.